One T cell receptor (beta chain) is described in this entry. Its antigen is as yet unknown. The germline V gene encodes CDR1 MNHEY and CDR2 SMNVEV (reference sequence). This CDR3 region has 16 residues. The ends lost 5 bases at V and 0 bases at J; junction bases unmatched: 4. These data originate in a study of metastatic and nonmetastatic thyroid tumors. TCRdb ran MiXCR on the PCR reads. The sample holds around 37,000 clones, more than 20% seen once. Study-wide findings and caveats: For both blood and tumor, malignant thyroid tumors reportedly showed significantly higher TCR beta diversity than benign nodules did.

All patients were treatment-naive before thyroid surgery. The TCR sequence derives from a female donor with papillary thyroid cancer or a benign thyroid nodule (not recorded which). Some clones in this sample may be carry-over from other donors' samples. The sequencing sample was made of tumor tissue. The J gene is TRBJ2-7, the V gene TRBV27, with 13 bases identical to TRBD2. The chain's CDR3 is CASSPGTSGTSYEQYF. For the CDR3, the DNA is TGTGCCAGCAGTCCCGGGACTAGCGGGACCTCCTACGAGCAGTACTTC.